This TCR beta chain was retrieved from a study of cytomegalovirus exposure and HLA in healthy donors. Study conclusions and caveats: In all likelihood, a cluster of highly shared sequence variants was a sequencing artifact. As confirmed in vitro, a few CMV-associated chains were specific for CMV antigens. The authors later found most CMV-associated TCR beta chains appeared HLA-restricted.

PCR primers comprised 60 Vbeta and 13 Jbeta primers. The protocol was immunoSEQ multiplex PCR, while the TCRdb copy is restricted to in-frame clones and leaves out a portion. The sample lists over 65,000 clones, 70% to 85% seen once, with approximately 7.8% in the top ten. A remark on this clone: The antigen remains unidentified.

The source of this sequence is a man aged 55 to 70 in good health and CMV-seropositive. Sequenced: PBMCs.

The CDR3 DNA is TGTGCCAGCAGCTCGCAGGGGGATGGAGAAAAACTGTTTTTT. Its translation is CASSSQGDGEKLFF. The chain employs TRBV7-9 and TRBJ1-4; 7 bases are shared with TRBD1. CDR3 length: 14 residues. The germline V gene encodes CDR1 SEHNR and CDR2 FQNEAQ (reference sequence). V gave up 4 bases and J gave up 8 bases; unmatched junction bases: 7.